Listed below are T cell receptor beta chains from one sample, sequenced in a study of PD-L1 blockade in urothelial cancer. Data came from immunoSEQ multiplex PCR; TCRdb stores just in-frame clones and leaves some out. The data hold some 80,000 clones, with around four fifths observed a single time. Sequencing used PBMCs, obtained around atezolizumab (anti-PD-L1) treatment. Receptors originate from a man in his forties with urothelial cancer. Each CDR3 is given with its conserved first and last residue. D genes are given only for firm matches. Clone size is not always given. Where it is, it says once, few, many or a class for expanded clones.

.	TRBJ2-5	.	TRBV5-6	TGTGCCAGCAGCTTGGAACCGGGATCCCAAGAGACCCAGTACTTC	CASSLEPGSQETQYF
TRBD1	TRBJ2-7	.	TRBV6-5	TGTGCCAGCAGCAGACAGGGGACCCTTCCCTACGAGCAGTACTTC	CASSRQGTLPYEQYF
TRBD2	TRBJ2-7	.	TRBV6-5	TGTGCCAGCAGGAGACTAGCGGGAGCCTACGAGCAGTACTTC	CASRRLAGAYEQYF
TRBD2	TRBJ2-3	.	TRBV7-9	TGTGCCAGCAGCTACTCTAGCGGCCCCACAGATACGCAGTATTTT	CASSYSSGPTDTQYF
.	TRBJ1-4	.	TRBV28	TGTGCCAGCAGTTTTGAGCCAACTAATGAAAAACTGTTTTTT	CASSFEPTNEKLFF
TRBD2	TRBJ2-5	few	TRBV25-1	TGTGCCAGCAGTGAAACGCGGGAGGGCCGGGAGACCCAGTACTTC	CASSETREGRETQYF
TRBD2	TRBJ2-7	.	TRBV30	TGTGCCTGGAGTGGGCTAGCGGGAGGCTACGAGCAGTACTTC	CAWSGLAGGYEQYF
TRBD2	TRBJ2-7	.	TRBV30	TGTGCCTGGAGTATACGACTAAGCGGGGATTTCTACGAGCAGTACTTC	CAWSIRLSGDFYEQYF
TRBD1	TRBJ1-2	.	TRBV5-1	TGCGCCAGCAGCTGGACAGGGGCAGGGTATGGCTACACCTTC	CASSWTGAGYGYTF
.	TRBJ2-7	.	TRBV15	TGTGCCACCAGCAGAGATTGGGCCGCTCGCTACGAGCAGTACTTC	CATSRDWAARYEQYF
TRBD1	TRBJ2-3	.	TRBV25-1	TGTGCCAGCAGAGGGACAGGGGGGACAGATACGCAGTATTTT	CASRGTGGTDTQYF
.	TRBJ2-5	.	TRBV5-4	TGTGCCAGCAGCTTGCGGGGTCAAGAGACCCAGTACTTC	CASSLRGQETQYF
TRBD1	TRBJ1-2	.	TRBV19	TGTGCCAGTAGTGGTTCCGGGACAGGCGAGCATGGCTACACCTTC	CASSGSGTGEHGYTF
.	TRBJ1-1	few	TRBV10-2	TGCGCCAGCAGTGCTACGGACAGTACTGAAGCTTTCTTT	CASSATDSTEAFF
.	TRBJ1-2	.	TRBV7-6	TGTGCCAGCAGCTTAGGGACAACTAACTATGGCTACACCTTC	CASSLGTTNYGYTF
TRBD1	TRBJ2-7	.	TRBV11-2	TGTGCCAGCAGCAAGATCCCGGGACAGGGGGCTAGTTACGAGCAGTACTTC	CASSKIPGQGASYEQYF
.	TRBJ1-1	few	TRBV30	TGTGCCTGGAGGCGTCGCACTGAAGCTTTCTTT	CAWRRRTEAFF
.	TRBJ2-3	.	TRBV2	TGTGCCAGCAACAGACAGGGCACAGATACGCAGTATTTT	CASNRQGTDTQYF